Each of the 10 T cell receptor beta chains below was sequenced from the same sample in a study of Graves' ophthalmopathy and Graves' hyperthyroidism. Scientists amplified the TCR beta CDR3 regions from RNA transcripts. In the first round, RT-PCR was carried out with HTBI primers, and a multiplex PCR formed the second round. TCRdb re-called the multiplex PCR reads with MiXCR, one entry per CDR3 protein. The sample contains 740,000 or so distinct CDR3 sequences, roughly 40% of which appear only once. Sequenced: peripheral blood. Every receptor here comes from an adult man with Graves' ophthalmopathy.

This clonotype has ten or more counts. The rearrangement uses TRBV10-2 and TRBJ2-7; a weak D match, TRBD1 (5 bases). The length of the CDR3 is 15 residues. The ends were cut back, 5 bases at V and 4 bases at J, with 18 bases in the middle. CDR1 is WSHSY, CDR2 SAAADI, per germline. This CDR3 is CASSPSRTSAYEQYF. Here the CDR3 DNA reads TGCGCCAGCAGTCCGTCACGGACAAGTGCATACGAGCAGTACTTC.

This clonotype was counted once. The V and J genes are TRBV15 and TRBJ2-5, with TRBD2 matching 7 bases. Germline V CDR1 and CDR2: LNHNV, YYDKDF (reference sequence). With V trimmed by 0 bases and J by 5 bases, 9 bases remained unmatched. CDR3 length: 16 residues. DNA of the CDR3: TGTGCCACCAGCAGAGATCGGGGGGTGGTCCGCGAGACCCAGTACTTC. Translation gives CATSRDRGVVRETQYF.

Details on this clonotype: This may stem from a read error, because a much larger clone lies one nucleotide away. This CDR3 fails to terminate in the conserved phenylalanine or tryptophan, so it likely reflects a read error. The CDR3 protein is CASMGTAGNTIYL. The CDR3 coding sequence is TGCGCCAGCATGGGGACAGCTGGAAACACCATATATCTT. The gene calls are TRBV10-1 and TRBJ1-3, with 7 bases identical to TRBD1. This CDR3 contains 13 residues. Germline CDR1 reads WNHNN; CDR2 reads SYGVQD (reference sequence). The ends lost 7 bases at V and 2 bases at J; junction bases unmatched: 2.

This clonotype has only a few counts. The chain has TRBV2 and TRBJ1-2; D may be TRBD1 (5 bases). Germline-derived CDR1 and CDR2 are SNHLY and FYNNEI. Deletions cut 5 bases from V and 4 bases from J, with 14 bases between. This CDR3 is built from 14 residues. The CDR3 loop reads CASSPQGVIYGYTF. For the CDR3, the DNA is TGTGCCAGCAGTCCTCAGGGCGTCATCTATGGCTACACCTTC.

The chain is built from TRBV2 and TRBJ1-2; perhaps TRBD1 as D (5 bases). V was shortened by 8 bases and J by 0 bases, with 16 bases between the two germline ends. The CDR3 covers 15 residues. The germline V gene encodes CDR1 SNHLY and CDR2 FYNNEI. The CDR3 region is CASATGEGANYGYTF. In DNA, the CDR3 is TGTGCCAGCGCCACGGGGGAGGGAGCTAACTATGGCTACACCTTC.

The sample holds a few counts of this clonotype. The chain carries TRBV7-9 and TRBJ2-5; the D is unclear. The germline CDR1 and CDR2 sequences are SEHNR and FQNEAQ (reference sequence). CDR3 length: 13 residues. Between the trimmed V and J ends, which lost 5 bases and 5 bases, there was a span of 12 bases. The CDR3 loop is CASSQRRSETQYF. The CDR3 nucleotides read TGTGCCAGCAGCCAAAGACGGAGCGAGACCCAGTACTTC.

This clonotype was seen more than once but under ten times. The chain has TRBV20-1 and TRBJ2-7; D may be TRBD1 (6 bases). Germline V CDR1 and CDR2: DFQATT, SNEGSKA (reference sequence). V was cut by 3 bases and J by 3 bases, with 15 bases left in between. The CDR3 runs 14 residues. The CDR3 sequence: CSASHREAVYEQYF. CDR3 sequence (DNA): TGCAGTGCTAGCCACAGGGAAGCCGTCTACGAGCAGTACTTC.

Remarks on this clonotype: With a much larger clone just one base away, this may be a read error. This chain links TRBV10-3 with TRBJ2-2, with D maybe TRBD1 (5 bases). There are 14 residues in the CDR3. The V and J ends lost 10 bases and 0 bases respectively, with 12 bases between them. CDR1 is ENHRY and CDR2 is SYGVKD in the germline V gene. The CDR3, as DNA: TGTGCCACCGTGATAGGGGCGAACACCGGGGAGCTGTTTTTT. This translates into CATVIGANTGELFF.

This chain uses TRBV7-3 with TRBJ1-2, with TRBD1 as a possible D gene (5 bases). The CDR3 totals 14 residues. Deletions cut 3 bases from V and 2 bases from J, with 10 bases between. In germline, CDR1 is SGHTA, CDR2 FQGTGA. The CDR3 spells CASSFSQGNYGYTF. Written as DNA, the CDR3 is TGTGCCAGCAGCTTTTCTCAGGGAAACTATGGCTACACCTTC.

This clonotype was observed at least ten times. The chain is built from TRBV25-1 and TRBJ2-2, with 9 bases aligning to TRBD2. V shed 6 bases and J 3 bases; nucleotides not matched to a gene: 5. Germline V CDR1 and CDR2: MGHDK, SYGVNS. This CDR3 has 15 amino acids. CDR3 loop: CASRPGLAHTGELFF. The CDR3 DNA reads as TGTGCCAGCAGACCGGGACTAGCTCACACCGGGGAGCTGTTTTTT.